This TCR beta chain was identified in a study of blood T cell repertoires in COVID-19. Study-level information: Sources were T cells, B-cell-depleted T cells, or PBMCs; the material itself was cDNA or gDNA.

The CDR3 consists of 17 residues. CDR1 LGHDT and CDR2 YNNKEL come from the germline V gene (reference sequence). V shed 1 base and J shed 8 bases, with 20 bases lying between them. As processed by the authors: It was from reference gene primer amplification that nucleated cell counts were estimated. TCRdb keeps only in-frame clones here, not all; method: immunoSEQ multiplex PCR. The DNA was the basis for D and trimming; V, J and clone size are from that table. The data show approximately 360,000 clones, with around 89% seen just once and more than 1% held by the top ten. The sequenced material came from peripheral blood. The sequence was collected from a man aged 40-50 years with acute or convalescent COVID-19. The rearrangement joins TRBV3-1 (or the pseudogene TRBV3-2) to TRBJ1-4, with D possibly TRBD1 on 5 matching bases. The CDR3 sequence: CASSQVKGPGGTEKLFF. The CDR3 DNA follows: TGTGCCAGCAGCCAAGTCAAGGGCCCCGGGGGTACCGAAAAACTGTTTTTT.